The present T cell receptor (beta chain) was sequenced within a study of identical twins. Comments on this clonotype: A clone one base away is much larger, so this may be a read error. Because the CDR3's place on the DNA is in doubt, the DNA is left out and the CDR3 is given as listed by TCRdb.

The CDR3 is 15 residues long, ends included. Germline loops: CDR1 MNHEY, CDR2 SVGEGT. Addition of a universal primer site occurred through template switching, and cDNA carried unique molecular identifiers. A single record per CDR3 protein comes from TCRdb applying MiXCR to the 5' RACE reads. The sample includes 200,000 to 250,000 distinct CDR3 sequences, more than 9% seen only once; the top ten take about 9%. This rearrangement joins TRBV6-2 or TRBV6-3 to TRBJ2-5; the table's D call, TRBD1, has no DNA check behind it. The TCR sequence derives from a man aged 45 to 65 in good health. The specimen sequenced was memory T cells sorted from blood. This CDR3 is CASRFGQGIGETLYF.